This TCR beta chain was identified in a study of blood T cell repertoires in COVID-19 (dated by TCRdb to 2018 to 2021). Background on the whole study: The collaborator samples originated in the United States, Italy and Spain and spanned the acute and convalescent phases of COVID-19. The material from the prospective study consisted of cDNA or gDNA derived from T cells, B-cell-depleted T cells, or PBMCs. The dataset comprised deeply sampled blood TCRbeta repertoires from subjects exposed to, actively infected with, or recovered from COVID-19. The repertoires were made available in a free public database intended to serve as a resource for research on the immune response to SARS-CoV-2. The samples were drawn from the first 160 participants of the ongoing ImmuneRACE study and from 950 to 1,500 subjects provided by 6 global collaborators. A de-identified subject ID, COVID-19 status, age in years and sex were almost always included in the sample metadata. Where available, HLA class I and class II types were obtained from metadata supplied by the sample provider rather than from assay-based typing.

TCRbeta CDR3 regions were amplified from genomic DNA using the immunoSEQ Assay, a bias-controlled multiplex PCR. Regarding the original processing steps: Within the assay, amplification of reference gene primers was used to estimate how many nucleated cells each sample contained. To quantify the absolute abundance of each unique TCRbeta CDR3 rearrangement, sequence reads were collapsed and filtered. For each sample, productive Simpson clonality was calculated as the square root of Simpson's diversity index over productive rearrangements. Here the immuneACCESS table is served through TCRdb, limited to in-frame sequences with V and J called. Missing clones are a known gap in these copies; in checked studies unresolved V genes cover under half, and the rest lacks a known reason. V, J and clone size derive from that table, while D and trimming were established from the DNA sequence. A total of roughly 150,000 clones appear in this sample, approximately 91% of them only once. Clones ranked in the top ten supply roughly 2% of the sample.

Each collaborating institution followed its own protocols to collect whole blood in K2EDTA tubes. For TCRbeta analysis, collaborator samples were shipped as frozen whole blood, as isolated PBMCs, or as DNA extracted from either sample type. The CDR3 covers 14 residues, taking in both the cysteine and the phenylalanine. Kept here is only the CDR3 DNA, which spans 42 bases and is read in frame from base 1. V is shortened by 5 bases, J by 5 bases, and the region joining them spans 15 bases. Looking up the germline V gene yields CDR1 MNHEY and CDR2 SVGAGI. The full study reports these points: The quantity of clinical and demographic metadata differed by source and by participant and was supplied without curation.

With regard to this clone: Its antigen is unknown. Within one base of it there is no much larger clone, and no base qualities were kept.

The TCR sequence derives from a young man with acute or convalescent COVID-19. Sequenced sample: peripheral blood. The chain links TRBV6-5 with TRBJ1-1; a tentative D match to TRBD1 spans 5 bases. The CDR3 corresponds to CASSNPWGGTEAFF. The nucleotide sequence reads as follows: TGTGCCAGCAGTAATCCTTGGGGGGGGACTGAAGCTTTCTTT.